This entry concerns a single TCR beta chain. The table came from immunoSEQ multiplex PCR; TCRdb's copy has only in-frame clones and leaves some out. The data contain 25,000 to 30,000 clones, around nine tenths of them singletons. The sample originates from a study of PD-L1 blockade in urothelial cancer. The wider study: Before enrollment, 0 to 3 chemotherapy regimens had been given to patients.

The V gene lost 3 bases and the J gene lost 5 bases, with 7 bases spanning the gap. This CDR3 is built from 11 residues. CDR1 is DFQATT, CDR2 SNEGSKA, per germline (reference sequence). The V call is TRBV20-1, the J call TRBJ2-5; weak D call: TRBD2 (5 bases). The receptor's source is a man in his fifties with urothelial cancer. The sample in question was PBMCs, obtained around atezolizumab (anti-PD-L1) treatment. CDR3 in amino acids: CSASASETQYF. In DNA form, the CDR3 reads TGCAGTGCTAGTGCTAGCGAGACCCAGTACTTC.